These T cell receptor beta chains were read from a single sample in a study of blood T cell repertoires in COVID-19. Generated by immunoSEQ multiplex PCR, the TCRdb table keeps only in-frame clones and is missing some. The table records 410,000 or so clones, approximately 90% of them present only once. Sequenced input: peripheral blood. Receptors originate from a woman aged 40 to 49 with COVID-19, enrolled during active disease. CDR3s include the opening cysteine and the closing phenylalanine or tryptophan. Fields, in order: clone size, V gene, J gene, D gene, CDR3 protein, CDR3 DNA. D genes are given only for firm matches. Not every row has a clone size; where given, it reads once, few, many or a size class.

.	TRBV2	TRBJ1-1	.	CASSSYMNTEAFF	TGTGCCAGCAGCTCGTACATGAACACTGAAGCTTTCTTT
.	TRBV30	TRBJ2-3	.	CAWSPISRADTQYF	TGTGCCTGGAGTCCAATCTCCAGGGCAGATACGCAGTATTTT
.	TRBV6-2/TRBV6-3	TRBJ2-1	.	CASSKGGPTYNEQFF	TGTGCCAGCAGTAAAGGGGGACCGACCTACAATGAGCAGTTCTTC
.	TRBV7-2	TRBJ1-2	TRBD1	CASRLPGTGSGYTF	TGTGCCAGCAGGCTTCCTGGGACAGGGAGTGGCTACACCTTC
.	TRBV12-3/TRBV12-4	TRBJ1-1	.	CASSSRGGLEAFF	TGTGCCAGCAGTTCGAGGGGGGGGCTTGAAGCTTTCTTT
once	TRBV9	TRBJ2-2	.	CASSYSVITGELFF	TGTGCCAGCAGCTACTCGGTTATCACCGGGGAGCTGTTTTTT
.	TRBV28	TRBJ1-2	.	CASSLFNRVANGYTF	TGTGCCAGCAGTTTATTCAACAGGGTGGCGAATGGCTACACCTTC
.	TRBV7-2	TRBJ1-2	.	CASSLRGQLPGGYTF	TGTGCCAGCAGCTTAAGGGGACAACTCCCAGGGGGCTACACCTTC
.	TRBV28	TRBJ2-7	.	CASSPRGEQYF	TGTGCCAGCAGTCCAAGGGGCGAGCAGTACTTC
.	TRBV28	TRBJ1-5	.	CASSLRDSPIQHF	TGTGCCAGCAGTCTCCGGGATTCCCCCATTCAGCATTTT
.	TRBV28	TRBJ1-2	TRBD1	CASSLGQGPLHGYTF	TGTGCCAGCAGCCTTGGACAGGGCCCTCTCCATGGCTACACCTTC
.	TRBV7-3	TRBJ1-4	.	CASSFHQGWPSTNEKLFF	TGTGCCAGCAGCTTCCATCAGGGGTGGCCTTCAACTAATGAAAAACTGTTTTTT
.	TRBV5-8	TRBJ2-1	.	CASSFLMTRGGGQFF	TGTGCCAGCAGCTTTTTAATGACTAGAGGGGGGGGGCAGTTCTTC
.	TRBV4-3	TRBJ1-3	.	CASSRGGTTTGNTIYF	TGCGCCAGCAGCCGGGGAGGGACAACAACTGGAAACACCATATATTTT
once	TRBV2	TRBJ1-2	TRBD1	CASKWGDRVNYGYTF	TGTGCCAGCAAGTGGGGGGACAGGGTTAACTATGGCTACACCTTC
.	TRBV11-2	TRBJ2-1	TRBD1	CASSLGWDRGPNEQFF	TGTGCCAGCAGCTTAGGCTGGGACAGGGGACCCAATGAGCAGTTCTTC
once	TRBV28	TRBJ2-3	TRBD2	CASSFPPTGGSSGTDTQYF	TGTGCCAGCAGTTTTCCCCCTACGGGAGGGTCATCCGGCACAGATACGCAGTATTTT
.	TRBV28	TRBJ1-5	.	CASSTDSYQPQHF	TGTGCCAGCAGCACGGACAGCTATCAGCCCCAGCATTTT
few	TRBV6-2/TRBV6-3	TRBJ1-2	.	CASSLSRGYTF	TGTGCCAGCAGTTTGAGTAGAGGCTACACCTTC
.	TRBV14	TRBJ1-2	.	CASSQDAGEFSSYGYTF	TGTGCCAGCAGCCAAGATGCAGGGGAATTTTCTTCCTATGGCTACACCTTC
.	TRBV2	TRBJ1-4	.	CASRQGVSEKLFF	TGTGCCAGCAGACAGGGTGTGAGTGAAAAACTGTTTTTT
.	TRBV7-2	TRBJ1-2	.	CASSLTELTNYGYTF	TGTGCCAGCAGCTTAACAGAGCTCACTAACTATGGCTACACCTTC
.	TRBV7-9	TRBJ2-1	TRBD2	CASSSPGTSVNEQFF	TGTGCCAGCAGCTCCCCAGGGACTAGTGTCAATGAGCAGTTCTTC
.	TRBV5-6	TRBJ1-2	TRBD1	CASSTVDREAGYTF	TGTGCCAGCAGCACCGTCGACAGGGAGGCTGGCTACACCTTC
.	TRBV2	TRBJ2-1	.	CASLRGGGFYNEQFF	TGTGCCAGCTTACGAGGGGGAGGGTTCTACAATGAGCAGTTCTTC
few	TRBV27	TRBJ2-1	.	CASSATYPTYNEQFF	TGTGCCAGCAGTGCGACATATCCCACCTACAATGAGCAGTTCTTC
.	TRBV10-3	TRBJ1-5	.	CAISVDLINQPQHF	TGTGCCATCAGTGTAGACTTGATCAATCAGCCCCAGCATTTT
.	TRBV2	TRBJ1-6	.	CASRDLVDSPLHF	TGTGCCAGCAGGGACTTAGTTGATTCACCCCTCCACTTT
.	TRBV28	TRBJ2-7	TRBD1	CASSLPQGQGNYEQYF	TGTGCCAGCAGTCTCCCCCAGGGACAGGGAAACTACGAGCAGTACTTC
few	TRBV18	TRBJ1-4	.	CASSPNAGGGINEKLFF	TGTGCCAGCTCACCGAACGCCGGGGGAGGGATCAATGAAAAACTGTTTTTT
.	TRBV3-1/TRBV3-2	TRBJ2-7	.	CASSASGAGVSYEQYF	TGTGCCAGCAGCGCCTCGGGGGCGGGGGTGTCCTACGAGCAGTACTTC
.	TRBV10-3	TRBJ2-2	.	CATRYYNTGELFF	TGTGCCACCCGTTACTATAACACCGGGGAGCTGTTTTTT
.	TRBV7-6	TRBJ2-2	TRBD2	CASSPSGSAGELFF	TGTGCCAGCAGCCCTAGCGGGAGTGCCGGGGAGCTGTTTTTT
.	TRBV28	TRBJ2-7	TRBD1	CASSALKTGEASYEQYF	TGTGCCAGCAGTGCCCTAAAAACAGGGGAAGCCTCCTACGAGCAGTACTTC
.	TRBV9	TRBJ2-1	TRBD1	CASSVVPVGTGTYNEQFF	TGTGCCAGCAGCGTAGTCCCGGTCGGGACAGGGACCTACAATGAGCAGTTCTTC
.	TRBV7-2	TRBJ2-3	.	CASSPQSGVADTQYF	TGTGCCAGCAGCCCCCAGTCAGGGGTAGCAGATACGCAGTATTTT
.	TRBV4-3	TRBJ1-6	TRBD1	CASSQGRRGSSPLHF	TGCGCCAGCAGCCAAGGGCGCAGGGGGAGTTCACCCCTCCACTTT
.	TRBV28	TRBJ2-3	TRBD2	CASSLGPGGGSGMTPDTQYF	TGTGCCAGCAGTTTGGGGCCAGGTGGGGGTAGCGGGATGACGCCAGATACGCAGTATTTT
.	TRBV24-1	TRBJ1-2	.	CATSADSYGYTF	TGTGCCACCAGTGCAGACAGCTATGGCTACACCTTC
.	TRBV5-6	TRBJ1-6	.	CASSSRLSAADSPLHF	TGTGCCAGCAGCTCGAGGCTTTCGGCCGCGGATTCACCCCTCCACTTT
.	TRBV6-1	TRBJ1-5	TRBD1	CASSEAGGGYSNQPQHF	TGTGCCAGCAGTGAAGCAGGGGGCGGATATAGCAATCAGCCCCAGCATTTT
.	TRBV5-4	TRBJ2-7	TRBD2	CASSFGGGASYEQYF	TGTGCCAGCAGCTTCGGGGGGGGCGCATCCTACGAGCAGTACTTC
few	TRBV28	TRBJ2-7	.	CASSPQQGTLYEQYF	TGTGCCAGCAGTCCTCAACAGGGTACTCTCTACGAGCAGTACTTC
.	TRBV30	TRBJ1-2	.	CAWSHSVYGYTF	TGTGCCTGGAGTCACAGTGTGTATGGCTACACCTTC
.	TRBV29-1	TRBJ1-1	.	CSVLTLNTEAFF	TGCAGCGTTCTTACTCTAAACACTGAAGCTTTCTTT
.	TRBV28	TRBJ2-5	.	CASSNLQTQYF	TGTGCCAGCAGTAATCTCCAGACCCAGTACTTC
.	TRBV30	TRBJ2-2	TRBD1	CAWSGQGPGELFF	TGTGCCTGGAGTGGACAGGGTCCCGGGGAGCTGTTTTTT
.	TRBV12-3/TRBV12-4	TRBJ2-1	TRBD2	CASSLASGRLVF	TGTGCCAGCAGTTTGGCTAGCGGGAGATTGGTCTTC
.	TRBV4-1	TRBJ1-1	.	CASSQDFTGRMWAFF	TGCGCCAGCAGCCAAGACTTTACGGGGAGAATGTGGGCTTTCTTT